The 25 T cell receptor beta chains listed next were all sequenced from one sample in a study of blood T cell repertoires in COVID-19. The protocol was immunoSEQ multiplex PCR, while the TCRdb copy is restricted to in-frame clones and leaves out a portion. The sample holds about 220,000 clones, 65% to 85% seen once. The sequencing sample was made of peripheral blood. The receptor set was obtained from a human donor in a cohort sampled during active COVID-19.

J is TRBJ1-2 and V is TRBV5-6; TRBD1 matches 10 bases. Germline assignment: CDR1 SGHDT and CDR2 YYEEEE. J lost 7 bases, V lost 6 bases, and 18 bases had no gene match. CDR3 length: 17 amino acids. CDR3 in amino acids: CASNPRDRGAEISGYTF. CDR3 nucleotide sequence: TGTGCCAGCAACCCCCGGGACAGGGGCGCGGAAATAAGTGGCTACACCTTC.

The chain joins TRBV5-4 to TRBJ2-3, with D uncertain. Germline loops: CDR1 SGHNT, CDR2 YYREEE (reference sequence). The CDR3 has 14 amino acids. V was pared by 2 bases and J by 1 base, with 8 bases between. This chain's CDR3 is CASSFPGGTDTQYF. CDR3 sequence (DNA): TGTGCCAGCAGCTTCCCCGGAGGCACAGATACGCAGTATTTT.

In the case of this clone: This specimen includes other DNA sequences encoding the same CDR3. The chain combines TRBV19 with TRBJ2-7, with 11 bases matching TRBD1. The CDR3 has 14 amino acids. Germline CDR1 LNHDA, CDR2 SQIVND (reference sequence). Trimming cost V 6 bases and J 5 bases; bases outside gene matches: 6. For the CDR3, the DNA is TGTGCCAGTAGCAGGACAGGGGGCTTTGACGAGCAGTACTTC. It encodes CASSRTGGFDEQYF.

The chain couples TRBV3-1 (or the pseudogene TRBV3-2) to TRBJ2-7, with D possibly matching TRBD1 (5 bases). The CDR3 length is 16 residues. The V gene's germline CDR1 is LGHDT and CDR2 YNNKEL (reference sequence). Trimming stripped 3 bases from V and 1 base from J, with 16 bases between. CDR3 in amino acids: CASSQGHQDGSYEQYF. The DNA for the CDR3 is TGTGCCAGCAGCCAGGGGCACCAAGACGGATCCTACGAGCAGTACTTC.

This chain links TRBV7-2 with TRBJ1-5, with a tentative D call TRBD1 (6 bases). The CDR3 consists of 13 residues. In germline, CDR1 is SGHTA, CDR2 FQGNSA. The V gene lost 4 bases and the J gene lost 4 bases, with 8 bases spanning the gap. Here the CDR3 reads CASSSTGNQPQHF. CDR3 nucleotides: TGTGCCAGCAGCTCGACAGGTAATCAGCCCCAGCATTTT.

The chain has TRBV27 and TRBJ1-2; tentative D call: TRBD1 (6 bases). The CDR3 consists of 15 residues. Germline V gene sequence: CDR1 MNHEY, CDR2 SMNVEV (reference sequence). The germline V and J ends were trimmed by 2 bases and 5 bases, with 15 bases remaining between them. CDR3 sequence (DNA): TGTGCCAGCAGTTTAGGGCGCGGACAGTCATATGGCTACACCTTC. This sequence encodes CASSLGRGQSYGYTF.

J is TRBJ1-1 and V is TRBV27, with D perhaps TRBD1 (6 bases). Germline assignment: CDR1 MNHEY and CDR2 SMNVEV (reference sequence). This CDR3 is 14 amino acids long. Trimming took off 8 bases at V and 1 base at J, with 14 bases between the two ends. DNA of the CDR3: TGTGCCAGCGGGGGGGCTTTTGGGAACACTGAAGCTTTCTTT. Translating it yields CASGGAFGNTEAFF.

The rearrangement uses TRBV30 and TRBJ1-2; 7 nucleotides align to TRBD1. CDR3 length: 13 amino acids. The trim removed 8 bases at V and 4 bases at J, leaving 10 bases unmatched. CDR1 is GTSNPN, CDR2 SVGIG, per germline (reference sequence). The DNA for the CDR3 is TGTGCCCTACGGGACAGCGGACGCTATGGCTACACCTTC. Amino acid sequence: CALRDSGRYGYTF.

The chain has TRBV7-9 and TRBJ1-2, with a weak D call TRBD1 (6 bases). The V end lost 3 bases, the J end lost 0 bases, and 17 bases lay between the germline ends. The germline V gene encodes CDR1 SEHNR and CDR2 FQNEAQ (reference sequence). CDR3 length: 17 amino acids. The CDR3 DNA reads as TGTGCCAGCAGCTTCCCCCCCGGGACAACATCTAACTATGGCTACACCTTC. This codes for CASSFPPGTTSNYGYTF. Together with reference TRBV7-9 and TRBJ1-2, the CDR3 gives the full variable domain: DTGVSQNPRHKITKRGQNVTFRCDPISEHNRLYWYRQTLGQGPEFLTYFQNEAQLEKSRLLSDRFSAERPKGSFSTLEIQRTEQGDSAMYLCASSFPPGTTSNYGYTFGSGTRLTVV.

The J gene is TRBJ2-7, the V gene TRBV10-3; tentative D call: TRBD2 (5 bases). The V end was cut by 8 bases, the J end by 6 bases, with 17 bases between. The CDR3 spans 13 residues. Germline V lookup: CDR1 ENHRY, CDR2 SYGVKD. This CDR3 is CAIYDEGAGEQYF. The CDR3 nucleotides read TGTGCCATCTACGACGAGGGAGCCGGCGAGCAGTACTTC.

The chain joins TRBV5-1 to TRBJ2-2; perhaps TRBD1 as D (7 bases). Germline CDR1 is SGHRS and CDR2 is YFSETQ. The CDR3 sequence is 15 residues long. V was shortened by 0 bases and J by 7 bases, with 13 bases between the two germline ends. As DNA, the CDR3 is TGCGCCAGCAGCTTGGAGACAGGGAGGCACGGGGAGCTGTTTTTT. Residues: CASSLETGRHGELFF.

V and J are TRBV6-1 and TRBJ1-5, with TRBD1 identical over 8 bases. Unmatched junction bases numbered 10, after V lost 0 bases and J lost 6 bases. Germline V lookup: CDR1 MNHNS, CDR2 SASEGT. CDR3 length: 17 residues. The CDR3 nucleotides are TGTGCCAGCAGTGAAGCTCCAGGGGGCATGTTAGCTCAGCCCCAGCATTTT. It yields the protein CASSEAPGGMLAQPQHF.

The J gene is TRBJ1-1, the V gene TRBV19; 7 bases map to TRBD1. CDR3 size: 13 residues. Germline V lookup: CDR1 LNHDA, CDR2 SQIVND (reference sequence). With V trimmed by 3 bases and J by 4 bases, 2 bases remained unmatched. As DNA, the CDR3 is TGTGCCAGTAGTATCGACAGGGCCACTGAAGCTTTCTTT. Translated, it gives CASSIDRATEAFF.

The chain combines TRBV24-1 with TRBJ2-1, with 8 positions matching TRBD2. The V gene end was trimmed by 4 bases and the J gene end by 8 bases; junction bases not matched to a gene: 12. This CDR3 has 16 amino acids. The germline CDR1 and CDR2 sequences are KGHDR and SFDVKD. The CDR3 sequence is CATSDPGLDRSDEQFF. CDR3 nucleotide sequence: TGTGCCACCAGTGACCCGGGACTAGATAGGTCGGATGAGCAGTTCTTC.

The chain joins TRBV5-1 to TRBJ2-1; 7 positions match TRBD1. This CDR3 has 16 amino acids. The V gene's germline CDR1 is SGHRS and CDR2 YFSETQ. V lost 0 bases and J lost 0; bases outside the gene matches: 3. CDR3 DNA: TGCGCCAGCAGCTTGGTCGGACAGGACTCCTACAATGAGCAGTTCTTC. Protein product: CASSLVGQDSYNEQFF.

The chain links TRBV30 to TRBJ1-4, with 7 bases matching TRBD1. Per germline, CDR1 GTSNPN and CDR2 SVGIG (reference sequence). With V trimmed by 0 bases and J by 13 bases, 5 bases remained unmatched. The CDR3 extends over 12 amino acids. In DNA, the CDR3 is TGTGCCTGGAGTGTACTTAGGGGGCGACTGTTTTTT. As protein: CAWSVLRGRLFF.

CDR3 sequence (DNA): TGCAGCGTTGCTAGCGGGTCGGAGACCCAGTACTTC. Amino acids: CSVASGSETQYF. This chain links TRBV29-1 with TRBJ2-5, with TRBD2 matching 8 bases. V shed 4 bases and J 5 bases; nucleotides not matched to a gene: 3. From germline, CDR1 is SQVTM and CDR2 ANQGSEA. The CDR3 is made up of 12 amino acids.

CDR3 in DNA: TGTGCCAGCAGCCCCCCGGGACAGCCCTACGAGCAGTACTTC. This sequence encodes CASSPPGQPYEQYF. The chain carries TRBV7-3 and TRBJ2-7, with 7 bases matching TRBD1. The CDR3 totals 14 residues. Germline V gene data show CDR1 as SGHTA and CDR2 as FQGTGA. After removal of 5 bases from V and 2 bases from J, the junction contained 6 bases not matched to a gene.

This chain links TRBV20-1 with TRBJ2-1, with 12 bases fitting TRBD2. Germline lookup yields CDR1 DFQATT and CDR2 SNEGSKA (reference sequence). The junction had 1 base not matched to a gene; V was cut back by 3 bases and J by 10 bases. There are 12 residues in the CDR3. CDR3 sequence reads: CSASTSGREQFF. DNA for the CDR3: TGCAGTGCTAGTACTAGCGGGAGGGAGCAGTTCTTC.

In DNA, the CDR3 is TGTGCCAGCACCGACCGGGACAGGGGAGCGGGGACTGAAGCTTTCTTT. Encoded protein: CASTDRDRGAGTEAFF. V usage is TRBV6-4 and J usage is TRBJ1-1; 10 nucleotides match TRBD1. Germline CDR1 is MRHNA and CDR2 is SNTAGT. This CDR3 has 16 residues. Trimming removed 7 bases from V and 5 bases from J; junction bases left unmatched: 13.

The chain is built from TRBV2 and TRBJ2-7, with 14 bases aligning to TRBD2. CDR3 size: 15 residues. V was clipped by 6 bases and J by 6 bases; unmatched bases: 7. The germline V gene has CDR1 SNHLY and CDR2 FYNNEI. In DNA, the CDR3 is TGTGCCAGCAGGCCCGGGACTAGCGGGAGTCTCGAGCAGTACTTC. Amino acid sequence: CASRPGTSGSLEQYF.

The rearrangement joins TRBV7-2 to TRBJ1-2, with D perhaps matching TRBD1 (5 bases). The CDR3 length is 15 residues. The V end lost 1 base, the J end lost 3 bases, and 12 bases lay between the germline ends. The V gene's germline CDR1 is SGHTA and CDR2 FQGNSA. In DNA form, the CDR3 reads TGTGCCAGCAGCTTAGGAACGGCAGGGTACTATGGCTACACCTTC. This encodes CASSLGTAGYYGYTF.

This chain links TRBV7-8 with TRBJ2-3; TRBD1 matches at 8 bases. V was pared by 5 bases and J by 0 bases, with 10 bases of the junction left unmatched. Looked up from germline, CDR1 is SGHVS and CDR2 is FQNEAQ. This CDR3 has 17 amino acids. Written as DNA, the CDR3 is TGTGCCAGCAGCCCCAGGGGGCGCGATGGGAGCACAGATACGCAGTATTTT. Translation: CASSPRGRDGSTDTQYF.

This clone was seen just once. The chain employs TRBV6-5 and TRBJ1-4; 8 positions match TRBD1. The CDR3 consists of 14 residues. Unmatched junction bases numbered 4, after V lost 5 bases and J lost 5 bases. Germline V gives CDR1 MNHEY, CDR2 SVGAGI. CDR3 loop: CASSPRQGNEKLFF. As DNA, the CDR3 is TGTGCCAGCAGTCCACGACAGGGGAATGAAAAACTGTTTTTT.

The chain recombines TRBV5-4 with TRBJ2-7; D call uncertain. Trimming pared 1 base from V and 1 base from J, leaving 12 bases between. Germline values: CDR1 SGHNT, CDR2 YYREEE (reference sequence). The CDR3 is 15 residues long. CDR3 region: CASSLTELDSYEQYF. The CDR3 bases are TGTGCCAGCAGCTTGACAGAACTTGATTCCTACGAGCAGTACTTC.